Presented here are 31 T cell receptor beta chains from one specimen sequenced in a study of T cell responses to AZD1222 COVID-19 vaccine. Produced via immunoSEQ multiplex PCR; TCRdb's table is partial and in-frame only. The table records approximately 140,000 clones, more than 85% of them present only once. The material was peripheral blood, obtained on day 0 of AZD1222 vaccination. The receptors were gathered from an adult in good health.

The chain has TRBV7-8 and TRBJ1-1, with no clear D. Germline V gives CDR1 SGHVS, CDR2 FQNEAQ. The CDR3 totals 14 residues. V was shortened by 4 bases and J by 3 bases, with 12 bases between the two germline ends. CDR3: CASSSTTEYTEAFF. The DNA of the CDR3 is TGTGCCAGCAGCTCGACGACGGAGTACACTGAAGCTTTCTTT.

This clone was seen only once. In DNA, the CDR3 is TGTGCCAGTATGGGCCTGGGGTCTAGCACAGATACGCAGTATTTT. Translated: CASMGLGSSTDTQYF. The J gene is TRBJ2-3, the V gene TRBV19; D gene uncertain. Trimming pared 7 bases from V and 0 bases from J, leaving 14 bases between. This CDR3 spans 15 amino acids. Germline-derived CDR1 and CDR2 are LNHDA and SQIVND (reference sequence).

The rearrangement uses TRBV10-3 and TRBJ2-7, with 7 bases identical to TRBD1. The germline CDR1 and CDR2 sequences are ENHRY and SYGVKD. Trimming cost V 6 bases and J 5 bases; bases outside gene matches: 7. This CDR3 spans 13 amino acids. The CDR3 nucleotides read TGTGCCATCAGACAAGGGGGCCGTGACGAGCAGTACTTC. Its translation: CAIRQGGRDEQYF.

V gene TRBV18 combines with J gene TRBJ1-2, with D unclear. V dropped 4 bases and J dropped 0 bases, with 21 bases sitting between them. The germline CDR1 and CDR2 sequences are KGHSH and LQKENI. There are 18 residues in the CDR3. The CDR3 here is CASSRPGFGGPSNYGYTF. CDR3 sequence (DNA): TGTGCCAGCTCACGTCCCGGGTTCGGAGGGCCGTCTAACTATGGCTACACCTTC.

The CDR3 spells CASHNFGTENTEAFF. CDR3 coding DNA: TGTGCCAGCCATAATTTCGGGACAGAGAACACTGAAGCTTTCTTT. The chain couples TRBV6-5 to TRBJ1-1; TRBD1 matches 7 bases. Germline values: CDR1 MNHEY, CDR2 SVGAGI. The V and J ends lost 8 bases and 1 base, in that order; junction bases with no gene match: 10. This CDR3 is built from 15 residues.

The V gene is TRBV5-1, the J gene TRBJ1-4; D not certain. V shed 0 bases and J shed 0 bases, with 12 bases lying between them. Germline loops: CDR1 SGHRS, CDR2 YFSETQ. The CDR3 is 17 amino acids. Written as DNA, the CDR3 is TGCGCCAGCAGCTTGGTCTCAGGACCGACAACTAATGAAAAACTGTTTTTT. This gives the protein CASSLVSGPTTNEKLFF.

The chain uses TRBV29-1 and TRBJ1-1; TRBD1 might be the D (5 bases). The CDR3 covers 15 residues. Germline CDR1 is SQVTM and CDR2 is ANQGSEA. V was cut by 1 base and J by 5 bases, with 17 bases left in between. The CDR3 region is CSVEGRSGLGTEAFF. The CDR3 DNA reads as TGCAGCGTTGAAGGGCGGTCAGGGCTAGGGACTGAAGCTTTCTTT.

The genes are TRBV30 and TRBJ2-7, with D maybe TRBD2 (6 bases). This CDR3 has 15 residues. V was cut by 3 bases and J by 4 bases, with 19 bases left in between. Germline CDR1 and CDR2: GTSNPN and SVGIG (reference sequence). CDR3 DNA: TGTGCCTGGAGGGTCGGAGGGCGGGAAAAATACGAGCAGTACTTC. It encodes CAWRVGGREKYEQYF.

The chain links TRBV2 to TRBJ1-1, with D uncertain. V was shortened by 7 bases and J by 1 base, with 7 bases between the two germline ends. The CDR3 is made up of 12 amino acids. In germline, CDR1 is SNHLY, CDR2 FYNNEI. CDR3 loop: CASMDWNTEAFF. The CDR3 bases are TGTGCCAGCATGGACTGGAACACTGAAGCTTTCTTT. Looking up the rest from reference TRBV2 and TRBJ1-1 gives the full variable domain: EPEVTQTPSHQVTQMGQEVILRCVPISNHLYFYWYRQILGQKVEFLVSFYNNEISEKSEIFDDQFSVERPDGSNFTLKIRSTKLEDSAMYFCASMDWNTEAFFGQGTRLTVV.

CDR3 residues: CASSLSTDTQYF. The CDR3 DNA is TGTGCCAGCAGCCTTAGCACAGATACGCAGTATTTT. The V call is TRBV7-2, the J call TRBJ2-3; D is ambiguous. The CDR3 spans 12 residues. V shed 5 bases and J shed 0 bases, with 3 bases lying between them. From germline, CDR1 is SGHTA and CDR2 FQGNSA.

The chain recombines TRBV7-2 with TRBJ2-1, with 10 positions matching TRBD1. The CDR3 extends over 17 amino acids. Germline loops: CDR1 SGHTA, CDR2 FQGNSA. J lost 2 bases, V lost 1 base, and 5 bases had no gene match. The CDR3 reads CASSLGRTGGPYNEQFF. The CDR3 DNA reads as TGTGCCAGCAGCTTAGGAAGGACAGGGGGGCCCTACAATGAGCAGTTCTTC.

The chain uses TRBV7-3 and TRBJ2-1; TRBD2 agrees at 12 bases. J lost 8 bases, V lost 3 bases, and 11 bases had no gene match. This CDR3 contains 17 residues. Germline CDR1 SGHTA, CDR2 FQGTGA. The CDR3 DNA reads as TGTGCCAGCAGCTTTCTGCCGACTAGCGGGAGAAGCGATGAGCAGTTCTTC. It translates to CASSFLPTSGRSDEQFF.

As for this clone: The sample has other DNA sequences that encode this CDR3 too. The V and J genes are TRBV7-9 and TRBJ1-5; D is uncertain. Per germline, CDR1 SEHNR and CDR2 FQNEAQ (reference sequence). V lost 3 bases and J 6 bases, leaving 6 bases between the germline ends. The CDR3 sequence is 12 residues long. This CDR3 is CASSLGGQPQHF. The CDR3 coding sequence is TGTGCCAGCAGCTTGGGAGGTCAGCCCCAGCATTTT.

This clone has a single count. V gene TRBV6-5 combines with J gene TRBJ2-5; 8 nucleotides align to TRBD2. There are 14 residues in the CDR3. Germline CDR1 MNHEY, CDR2 SVGAGI. V shed 8 bases, J shed 2 bases, and the junction held 7 bases outside the gene matches. CDR3 DNA: TGTGCCAGCGGACTAGCCAGCAAACAAGAGACCCAGTACTTC. Translation gives CASGLASKQETQYF.

The gene calls are TRBV4-1 and TRBJ2-5; TRBD1 matches 8 bases. The CDR3 length is 13 residues. The germline gives CDR1 MGHRA, CDR2 YSYEKL. With V trimmed by 6 bases and J by 3 bases, 3 bases remained unmatched. CDR3 amino acids: CASRLQGEETQYF. CDR3 nucleotides: TGCGCCAGCAGACTACAGGGGGAAGAGACCCAGTACTTC.

V and J are TRBV3-1 (or the pseudogene TRBV3-2) and TRBJ2-7; 8 nucleotides line up with TRBD2. The CDR3 is 14 residues long. The junction had 8 bases not matched to a gene; V was cut back by 1 base and J by 9 bases. The germline gives CDR1 LGHDT, CDR2 YNNKEL (reference sequence). The CDR3 region has the DNA TGTGCCAGCAGCCAAGGGGCCGGGGGGGATAGGCAGTACTTC. It codes for CASSQGAGGDRQYF.

This clone was detected a few times. CDR3 DNA sequence: TGTGCCACCCAGGGGGGGTTAGGGACTGAAGCTTTCTTT. The encoded protein is CATQGGLGTEAFF. The rearrangement links TRBV19 to TRBJ1-1, with TRBD1 matching 7 bases. The CDR3 has 13 residues. CDR1 is LNHDA, CDR2 SQIVND, per germline (reference sequence). The V segment lost 10 bases and the J segment 5 bases; nucleotides outside the gene matches: 10.

This rearrangement joins TRBV7-9 to TRBJ2-7; 12 nucleotides agree with TRBD2. The V and J ends lost 5 bases and 2 bases, in that order; junction bases with no gene match: 7. The CDR3 has 16 amino acids. CDR1 is SEHNR, CDR2 FQNEAQ, per germline (reference sequence). DNA for the CDR3: TGTGCCAGCAGCCCAGGGACTAGCGGGCGAACCTACGAGCAGTACTTC. It translates to CASSPGTSGRTYEQYF.

This clone came up once. The chain uses TRBV2 and TRBJ1-6; D might be TRBD1 (6 bases). V was cut by 6 bases and J by 15 bases, with 15 bases left in between. This CDR3 region has 12 residues. CDR1 is SNHLY and CDR2 is FYNNEI in the germline V gene. The CDR3 reads CASRKDSPVLHF. DNA of the CDR3: TGTGCCAGCAGAAAGGACAGTCCGGTCCTCCACTTT.

The V gene is TRBV6-5, the J gene TRBJ1-6; TRBD1 is a possible D gene (6 bases). The CDR3 runs to 15 residues. Germline values: CDR1 MNHEY, CDR2 SVGAGI. V lost 4 bases and J 10 bases, leaving 17 bases between the germline ends. CDR3 DNA sequence: TGTGCCAGCAGTTTGCTTGACAGGCCCGGATCACCCCTCCACTTT. This codes for CASSLLDRPGSPLHF.

V usage is TRBV4-2 and J usage is TRBJ2-7, with a weak D call TRBD1 (6 bases). Per germline, CDR1 LGHNA and CDR2 YNFKEQ. Trimming left V 1 base short and J 1 base short, with 8 bases between. The CDR3 loop spans 14 amino acids. DNA for the CDR3: TGTGCCAGCAGCCAAGGCGGACAGTCCTACGAGCAGTACTTC. Its protein is CASSQGGQSYEQYF.

V usage is TRBV19 and J usage is TRBJ1-1; the D gene is possibly TRBD1 (5 bases). The germline V and J ends were trimmed by 7 bases and 4 bases, with 19 bases remaining between them. The CDR3 totals 15 residues. The germline gives CDR1 LNHDA, CDR2 SQIVND (reference sequence). The CDR3 here is CASISDTGRRTEAFF. DNA for the CDR3: TGTGCCAGTATCTCGGACACGGGGCGACGCACTGAAGCTTTCTTT.

The chain has TRBV21-1 and TRBJ2-3; the tabulated D call, TRBD2, remains unverified against the DNA. TRBV21-1 is given as a pseudogene. The CDR3 extends over 17 amino acids. In DNA, the CDR3 is TGTGCCAGCAGCAACCGAGCGGGACTAGCGGACACAGATACGCAGTATTTT. This encodes CASSNRAGLADTDTQYF.

The V call is TRBV10-3, the J call TRBJ2-5, with 8 bases aligning to TRBD1. Germline values: CDR1 ENHRY, CDR2 SYGVKD. This CDR3 comprises 14 residues. After removal of 6 bases from V and 1 base from J, the junction contained 4 bases not matched to a gene. In nucleotides, the CDR3 is TGTGCCATCAGGGAGACAGGGGCCCAAGAGACCCAGTACTTC. It translates to CAIRETGAQETQYF.

The chain joins TRBV24-1 to TRBJ1-4; TRBD1 might be the D (6 bases). Trimming stripped 4 bases from V and 8 bases from J, with 16 bases between. This CDR3 spans 15 amino acids. CDR1 is KGHDR, CDR2 SFDVKD, per germline. As DNA, the CDR3 is TGTGCCACCAGTGACTTTCCAGGGGCCATGGAAAAACTGTTTTTT. Its translation is CATSDFPGAMEKLFF.

This rearrangement joins TRBV12-3 or TRBV12-4 to TRBJ2-5; D is uncertain. This CDR3 has 13 residues. V was clipped by 3 bases and J by 5 bases, with 10 bases between them. Here the CDR3 reads CASSFRRVETQYF. The CDR3, as DNA: TGTGCCAGCAGTTTTCGTCGTGTGGAGACCCAGTACTTC.

The chain couples TRBV4-1 to TRBJ2-1; 12 bases agree with TRBD2. V lost 0 bases to trimming and J lost 9 bases; unmatched junction nucleotides: 3. Looked up from germline, CDR1 is MGHRA and CDR2 is YSYEKL. The CDR3 totals 15 residues. CDR3 sequence reads: CASSQDLAGGTEQFF. CDR3 nucleotides: TGCGCCAGCAGCCAAGATCTAGCGGGGGGGACTGAGCAGTTCTTC.

This clone has a single count. V and J are TRBV3-1 (or the pseudogene TRBV3-2) and TRBJ2-7; 7 bases map to TRBD1. The germline gives CDR1 LGHDT, CDR2 YNNKEL (reference sequence). This CDR3 region has 13 residues. Trimming cost V 4 bases and J 3 bases; bases outside gene matches: 3. In DNA, the CDR3 is TGTGCCAGCAGCCCGGGACAGAACTACGAGCAGTACTTC. This translates into CASSPGQNYEQYF.

This chain links TRBV7-8 with TRBJ2-7, with D perhaps matching TRBD1 (5 bases). Germline V gene lookup returns CDR1 SGHVS and CDR2 FQNEAQ. V was clipped by 0 bases and J by 2 bases, with 11 bases between them. This CDR3 has 15 amino acids. This CDR3 is CASSLAPGSPYEQYF. Written as DNA, the CDR3 is TGTGCCAGCAGCTTAGCACCAGGGTCCCCCTACGAGCAGTACTTC.

The DNA of the CDR3 is TGCGCCAGCTCCGAGACGTACGGTGGAAACACCATATATTTT. Residues: CASSETYGGNTIYF. This chain joins TRBV5-1 and TRBJ1-3; D remains unclear. The CDR3 contains 14 residues. The V gene lost 7 bases and the J gene lost 3 bases, with 14 bases spanning the gap. CDR1 is SGHRS and CDR2 is YFSETQ in the germline V gene. The full variable domain, in which reference TRBV5-1 and TRBJ1-3 provide the parts outside the CDR3, is KAGVTQTPRYLIKTRGQQVTLSCSPISGHRSVSWYQQTPGQGLQFLFEYFSETQRNKGNFPGRFSGRQFSNSRSEMNVSTLELGDSALYLCASSETYGGNTIYFGEGSWLTVV.

The table lists this clone with a count of one. The genes are TRBV20-1 and TRBJ1-1, with TRBD1 as a possible D gene (5 bases). This CDR3 comprises 13 residues. V lost 3 bases to trimming and J lost 4 bases, with 12 bases between them. Germline assignment: CDR1 DFQATT and CDR2 SNEGSKA (reference sequence). CDR3 coding DNA: TGCAGTGCTAGTCTGGGGAGGGGCACTGAAGCTTTCTTT. As protein: CSASLGRGTEAFF.